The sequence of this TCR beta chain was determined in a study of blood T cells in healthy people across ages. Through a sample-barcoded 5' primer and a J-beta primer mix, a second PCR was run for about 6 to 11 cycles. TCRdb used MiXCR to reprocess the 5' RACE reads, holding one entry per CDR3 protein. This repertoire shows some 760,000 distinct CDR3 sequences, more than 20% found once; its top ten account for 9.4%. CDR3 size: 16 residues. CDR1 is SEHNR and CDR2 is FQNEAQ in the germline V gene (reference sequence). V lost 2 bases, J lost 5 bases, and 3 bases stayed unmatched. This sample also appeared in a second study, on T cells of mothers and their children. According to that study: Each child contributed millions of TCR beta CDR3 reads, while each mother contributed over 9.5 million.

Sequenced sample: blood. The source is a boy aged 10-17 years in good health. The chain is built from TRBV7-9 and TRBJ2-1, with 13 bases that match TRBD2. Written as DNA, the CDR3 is TGTGCCAGCAGCTTACGGACTAGCGGGAGCCACAATGAGCAGTTCTTC. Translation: CASSLRTSGSHNEQFF.